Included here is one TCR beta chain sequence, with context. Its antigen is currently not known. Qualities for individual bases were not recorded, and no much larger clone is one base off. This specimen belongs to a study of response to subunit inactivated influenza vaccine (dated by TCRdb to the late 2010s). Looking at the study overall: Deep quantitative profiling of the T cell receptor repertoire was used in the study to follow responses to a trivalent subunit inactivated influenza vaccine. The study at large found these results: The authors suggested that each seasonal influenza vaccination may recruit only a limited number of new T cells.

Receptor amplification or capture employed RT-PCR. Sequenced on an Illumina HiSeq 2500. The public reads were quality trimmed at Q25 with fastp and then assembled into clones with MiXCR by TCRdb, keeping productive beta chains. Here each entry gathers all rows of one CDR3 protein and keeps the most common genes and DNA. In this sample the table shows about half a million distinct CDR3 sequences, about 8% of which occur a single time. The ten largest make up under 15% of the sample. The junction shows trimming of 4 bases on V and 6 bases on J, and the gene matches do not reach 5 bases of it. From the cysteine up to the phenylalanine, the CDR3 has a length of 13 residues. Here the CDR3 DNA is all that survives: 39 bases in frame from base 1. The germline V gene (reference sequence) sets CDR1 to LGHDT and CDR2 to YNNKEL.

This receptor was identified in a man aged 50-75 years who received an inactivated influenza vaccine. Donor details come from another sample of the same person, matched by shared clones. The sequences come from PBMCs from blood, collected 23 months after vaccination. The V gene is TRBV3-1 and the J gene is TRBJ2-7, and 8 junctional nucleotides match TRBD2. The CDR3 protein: CASSPSGSSEQYF. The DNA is TGTGCCAGCAGCCCGAGCGGGAGCTCCGAGCAGTACTTC.